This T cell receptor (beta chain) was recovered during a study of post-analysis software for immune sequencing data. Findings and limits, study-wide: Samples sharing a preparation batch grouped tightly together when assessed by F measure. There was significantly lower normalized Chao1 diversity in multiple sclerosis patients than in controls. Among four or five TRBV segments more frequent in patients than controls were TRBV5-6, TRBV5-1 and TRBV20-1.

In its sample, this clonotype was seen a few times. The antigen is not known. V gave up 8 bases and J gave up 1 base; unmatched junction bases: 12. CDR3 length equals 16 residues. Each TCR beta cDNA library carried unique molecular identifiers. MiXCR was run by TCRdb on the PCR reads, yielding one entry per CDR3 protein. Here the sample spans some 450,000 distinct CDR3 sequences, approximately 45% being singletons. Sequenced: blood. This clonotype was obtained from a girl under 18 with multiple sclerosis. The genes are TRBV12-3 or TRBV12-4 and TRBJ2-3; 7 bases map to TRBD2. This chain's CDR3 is CASVAASGPRTDTQYF. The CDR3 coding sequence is TGTGCCAGCGTGGCGGCTAGCGGACCCCGCACAGATACGCAGTATTTT.